The sequence of this T cell receptor beta chain was determined in a study of T cell responses to AZD1222 COVID-19 vaccine. In germline, CDR1 is SGHRS, CDR2 YFSETQ. V was clipped by 6 bases and J by 4 bases, with 21 bases between them. CDR3 length: 16 residues. Findings of the study overall: Among those given AZD1222, only five to seven were seropositive at baseline.

Turning to this clone: The target antigen is unknown.

Repertoires were generated with immunoSEQ multiplex PCR, while TCRdb's copy carries only in-frame clones and drops some. The table lists some 110,000 clones, roughly 80% of them singletons. This clonotype originated in an adult in good health. The chain carries TRBV5-1 and TRBJ2-3; TRBD1 might be the D (6 bases). The source material was peripheral blood, sampled on day 0 of AZD1222 vaccination. In DNA, the CDR3 is TGCGCCAGCACCACCATCCTCGCAGGGGCGTCAGATACGCAGTATTTT. Translation: CASTTILAGASDTQYF.